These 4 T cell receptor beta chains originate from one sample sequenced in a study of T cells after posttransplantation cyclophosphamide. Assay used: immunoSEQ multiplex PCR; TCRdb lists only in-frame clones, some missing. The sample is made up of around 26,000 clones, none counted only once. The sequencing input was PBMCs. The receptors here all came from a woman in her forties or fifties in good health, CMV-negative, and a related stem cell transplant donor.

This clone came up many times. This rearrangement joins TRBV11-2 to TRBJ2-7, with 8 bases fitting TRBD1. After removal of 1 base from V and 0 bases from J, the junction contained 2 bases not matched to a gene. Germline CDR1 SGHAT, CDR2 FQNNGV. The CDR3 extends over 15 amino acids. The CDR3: CASSLVGQGSYEQYF. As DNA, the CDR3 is TGTGCCAGCAGCTTAGTAGGACAGGGCTCCTACGAGCAGTACTTC. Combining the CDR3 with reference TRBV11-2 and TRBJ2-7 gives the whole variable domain EAGVAQSPRYKIIEKRQSVAFWCNPISGHATLYWYQQILGQGPKLLIQFQNNGVVDDSQLPKDRFSAERLKGVDSTLKIQPAKLEDSAVYLCASSLVGQGSYEQYFGPGTRLTVT.

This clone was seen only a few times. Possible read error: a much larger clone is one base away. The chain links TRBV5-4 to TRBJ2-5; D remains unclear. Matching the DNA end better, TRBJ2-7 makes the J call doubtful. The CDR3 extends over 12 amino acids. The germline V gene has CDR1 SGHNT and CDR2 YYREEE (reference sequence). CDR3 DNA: TGTGCCGGCAGCTTGGATGTCTCCGAGCAGTACTTC. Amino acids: CAGSLDVSEQYF.

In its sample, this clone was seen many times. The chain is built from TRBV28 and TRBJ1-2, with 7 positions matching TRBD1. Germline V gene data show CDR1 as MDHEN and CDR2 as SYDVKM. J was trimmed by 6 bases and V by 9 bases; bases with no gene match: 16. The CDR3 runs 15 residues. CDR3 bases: TGTGCCAGTCAGTACCCCAATCAGGGGGTTCATGGCTACACCTTC. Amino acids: CASQYPNQGVHGYTF.

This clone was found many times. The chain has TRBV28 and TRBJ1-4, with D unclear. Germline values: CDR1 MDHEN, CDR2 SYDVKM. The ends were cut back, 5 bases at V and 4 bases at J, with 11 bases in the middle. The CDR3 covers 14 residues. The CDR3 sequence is CASSLLGSNEKLFF. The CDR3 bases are TGTGCCAGCAGTCTACTGGGGAGTAATGAAAAACTGTTTTTT.